Described below is a single T cell receptor beta chain sequence and its context. The data originate from a study of blood T cell repertoires in COVID-19. Across the whole study: Acute and convalescent COVID-19 samples came from the United States, Italy and Spain. T cells, B-cell-depleted T cells, or PBMCs supplied cDNA or gDNA.

CDR1 and CDR2 from the germline V gene are MNHEY and SVGEGT. Trimming stripped 4 bases from V and 0 bases from J, with 10 bases between. The CDR3 totals 14 residues. Per the original data handling: Amplification of reference gene primers was used by the study to estimate nucleated cell counts. Generated by immunoSEQ multiplex PCR, the TCRdb table keeps only in-frame clones and is missing some. For V, J and clone size, that table is used; D and trimming come from the DNA. The sample shows 90,000 or so clones, approximately 75% of them seen only once. Material for sequencing was peripheral blood. This chain joins TRBV6-2 or TRBV6-3 and TRBJ2-7; TRBD2 is a possible D gene (5 bases). The receptor was isolated from a woman older than 75 with acute or convalescent COVID-19. Here the CDR3 DNA reads TGTGCCAGCAGTTCTTGGAGCGGCTCCTACGAGCAGTACTTC. Translated: CASSSWSGSYEQYF.